This TCR beta chain is from a study of shared clonotypes between healthy human individuals. Findings and limits, study-wide: Generation probability values for non-shared clonotypes were lower than those for clonotypes shared by all four donors. Clonotypes that were shared across four donors made up roughly 5.2% of naive CD4 clonotypes.

Per the original methods: Because ImmunoSEQ provided only junction sequences with no quality scores, the filtering differed. Generated by immunoSEQ multiplex PCR, the TCRdb table keeps only in-frame clones and is missing some. D and trimming were read from the DNA, whereas the V and J calls and clone size are those reported in that table. The sample shows approximately 100,000 clones, around 68% of them seen only once. CDR3 length equals 20 residues. With 5 bases removed from V and 5 bases from J, the gap between germline ends came to 30 bases. The germline CDR1 and CDR2 sequences are LGHNA and YNFKEQ. Comment on this clone: The target antigen is unknown.

Sequencing used memory CD8+ T cells sorted from blood. Subset here: CD45RO+ cells pooled with CCR7-negative TemRA cells. The chain carries TRBV4-2 and TRBJ2-2; D tentatively fits TRBD1 or TRBD2 (5 bases each). This receptor was taken from a woman in her twenties or thirties in good health. The CDR3 DNA sequence: TGTGCCAGCAGCTGGGAAGCGAGGCCCAGGTGGACGGGGCTGACCGGGGAGCTGTTTTTT. It yields the protein CASSWEARPRWTGLTGELFF.